The 31 T cell receptor beta chains below were found in one sample sequenced in a study of shared clonotypes between healthy human individuals. Libraries were prepared by immunoSEQ multiplex PCR; TCRdb keeps only in-frame clonotypes and omits some of them. The sample consists of a few million clones, approximately 94% of them appearing once. Sequenced sample: naive CD4+ T cells sorted from blood. Subset given: CD45RA+ positively selected. The source of these receptors is a man younger than 35 in good health.

About this clone: Different DNA sequences within this sample yield the same CDR3. This rearrangement joins TRBV5-1 to TRBJ2-1; D remains unclear. Between the trimmed V and J ends, which lost 0 bases and 6 bases, there was a span of 7 bases. Looked up from germline, CDR1 is SGHRS and CDR2 is YFSETQ. The length of the CDR3 is 13 residues. CDR3 nucleotide sequence: TGCGCCAGCAGCTTGGATGTACTCAATGAGCAGTTCTTC. Protein sequence: CASSLDVLNEQFF.

V and J are TRBV2 and TRBJ1-1; the D gene is possibly TRBD1 (5 bases). The germline CDR1 and CDR2 sequences are SNHLY and FYNNEI. This CDR3 region has 17 residues. V lost 6 bases and J lost 0, with 20 bases in between. The CDR3, as DNA: TGTGCCAGCAGCACCGTTGGGGCACCGACCATGAACACTGAAGCTTTCTTT. This encodes CASSTVGAPTMNTEAFF.

The rearrangement links TRBV19 to TRBJ1-2, with a weak D call TRBD1 (6 bases). Germline V gene sequence: CDR1 LNHDA, CDR2 SQIVND (reference sequence). CDR3 length: 13 amino acids. Trimming removed 10 bases at V and 8 bases at J, with 20 bases between. CDR3: CATPQASGVGYTF. CDR3 in DNA: TGTGCCACCCCTCAAGCTTCAGGGGTAGGCTACACCTTC.

The chain is built from TRBV6-1 and TRBJ2-2; the D gene is possibly TRBD1 (5 bases). The CDR3 has 14 amino acids. Germline loops: CDR1 MNHNS, CDR2 SASEGT. V gave up 8 bases and J gave up 2 bases, with 12 bases separating them. CDR3 in amino acids: CASQMGPNTGELFF. The CDR3 DNA is TGTGCCAGCCAGATGGGGCCAAACACCGGGGAGCTGTTTTTT.

A single count supports this clone. The V call is TRBV4-1, the J call TRBJ2-7; D uncertain. CDR1 and CDR2 from the germline V gene are MGHRA and YSYEKL. The CDR3 is made up of 15 amino acids. V lost 2 bases to trimming and J lost 2 bases, with 13 bases between them. CDR3 in amino acids: CASSQSEAHPYEQYF. CDR3 DNA: TGCGCCAGCAGCCAATCCGAGGCCCACCCCTACGAGCAGTACTTC.

This chain links TRBV6-5 with TRBJ2-7; no reliable D call. V dropped 2 bases and J dropped 2 bases, with 10 bases sitting between them. This CDR3 comprises 14 residues. Per the germline V gene, CDR1 is MNHEY and CDR2 is SVGAGI. The CDR3 DNA follows: TGTGCCAGCAGTTACACTGGCAACGCCTACGAGCAGTACTTC. Translated: CASSYTGNAYEQYF.

V is TRBV5-1 and J is TRBJ2-1; no definite D call. CDR3 length: 13 residues. The V gene lost 0 bases and the J gene lost 6 bases, with 7 bases spanning the gap. Germline CDR1 and CDR2: SGHRS and YFSETQ. CDR3 DNA sequence: TGCGCCAGCAGCTTGGAATCGCGCAATGAGCAGTTCTTC. Its translation: CASSLESRNEQFF.

The V call is TRBV4-3, the J call TRBJ2-7, with D possibly being TRBD1 or TRBD2 (5 bases each). Germline V lookup: CDR1 LGHNA, CDR2 YSLEER. The CDR3 runs to 15 residues. The V end lost 0 bases, the J end lost 1 base, and 10 bases lay between the germline ends. The CDR3 protein is CASSQEWGSSYEQYF. In DNA form, the CDR3 reads TGCGCCAGCAGCCAAGAATGGGGGAGTTCCTACGAGCAGTACTTC.

The chain joins TRBV7-8 to TRBJ2-7, with 8 bases fitting TRBD1. Germline V CDR1 and CDR2: SGHVS, FQNEAQ. The CDR3 covers 15 residues. The junction had 9 bases not matched to a gene; V was cut back by 6 bases and J by 2 bases. DNA of the CDR3: TGTGCCAGCAGTAAGACAGGGGCAGTGGCCTACGAGCAGTACTTC. Its protein product is CASSKTGAVAYEQYF.

Remarks on this clone: This same CDR3 is encoded by further DNA sequences in the sample. This sequence joins TRBV18 and TRBJ2-7; D may be TRBD1 (5 bases). With 3 bases removed from V and 3 bases from J, the gap between germline ends came to 6 bases. The CDR3 is 12 amino acids. Per the germline V gene, CDR1 is KGHSH and CDR2 is LQKENI. CDR3 coding DNA: TGTGCCAGCTCACCGGGGCGCTACGAGCAGTACTTC. Translating it yields CASSPGRYEQYF.

The chain uses TRBV9 and TRBJ2-1; the match to TRBD2 covers 9 bases. This CDR3 is built from 17 residues. Germline-derived CDR1 and CDR2 are SGDLS and YYNGEE. V trimming: 0 bases; J trimming: 4 bases; junction bases outside the gene matches: 8. The CDR3 region is CASSVGLLAGSYNEQFF. Here the CDR3 DNA reads TGTGCCAGCAGCGTAGGGTTACTAGCGGGTTCATACAATGAGCAGTTCTTC.

Notes on this clone: An end of the junction differs from the germline gene, which may be a read error. The V gene is TRBV5-8, the J gene TRBJ2-1, with D perhaps matching TRBD2 (7 bases). CDR3 length equals 13 residues. The germline gives CDR1 SGHTS, CDR2 YDEGEE. The CDR3 protein is CASRLGGATKQFF. The CDR3 nucleotides read TGTGCCAGCAGATTGGGGGGGGCGACGAAGCAGTTCTTC. The complete variable domain, with remaining parts taken from reference TRBV5-8 and TRBJ2-1, reads EAGVTQSPTHLIKTRGQQATLRCSPISGHTSVYWYQQALGLGLQFLLWYDEGEERNRGNFPPRFSGRQFPNYSSELNVNALELEDSALYLCASRLGGATKQFFGPGTRLTVL.

The genes are TRBV10-3 and TRBJ1-2, with D possibly TRBD1 on 6 matching bases. CDR1 ENHRY and CDR2 SYGVKD come from the germline V gene. The CDR3 has 13 amino acids. The V end lost 3 bases, the J end lost 4 bases, and 9 bases lay between the germline ends. Written as DNA, the CDR3 is TGTGCCATCAGTGACAGGACAGTCTATGGCTACACCTTC. Its protein product is CAISDRTVYGYTF.

This chain connects TRBV28 to TRBJ1-1; the D gene is possibly TRBD1 (5 bases). CDR3 length: 15 residues. The germline CDR1 and CDR2 sequences are MDHEN and SYDVKM. V was trimmed by 7 bases and J by 1 base, leaving 16 bases between them. In nucleotides, the CDR3 is TGTGCCAGCAAACCCACAGGTAGGGCGAACACTGAAGCTTTCTTT. Encoded protein: CASKPTGRANTEAFF.

This rearrangement joins TRBV6-5 to TRBJ1-6; D remains unclear. CDR1 is MNHEY, CDR2 SVGAGI, per germline. Trimming stripped 6 bases from V and 0 bases from J, with 9 bases between. This CDR3 is 15 amino acids long. CDR3 residues: CASRSFGSYNSPLHF. The CDR3 coding sequence is TGTGCCAGCAGGTCATTTGGCTCCTATAATTCACCCCTCCACTTT.

The chain couples TRBV10-1 to TRBJ2-1; possibly TRBD2 for D (6 bases). Germline CDR1 WNHNN, CDR2 SYGVQD (reference sequence). The CDR3 loop spans 16 amino acids. Between the trimmed V and J ends, which lost 0 bases and 2 bases, there was a span of 11 bases. The CDR3 nucleotides read TGCGCCAGCAGTGAGTCGACGGGAGTTCCCTACAATGAGCAGTTCTTC. Its protein product is CASSESTGVPYNEQFF.

The chain carries TRBV6-1 and TRBJ2-5, with TRBD2 matching 12 bases. CDR1 is MNHNS and CDR2 is SASEGT in the germline V gene. V shed 4 bases and J 1 base; nucleotides not matched to a gene: 10. This CDR3 contains 18 residues. CDR3: CASSALGLAGKSQETQYF. Written as DNA, the CDR3 is TGTGCCAGCAGTGCCCTCGGACTAGCGGGAAAGTCCCAAGAGACCCAGTACTTC.

This chain uses TRBV6-5 with TRBJ2-5, with D possibly matching TRBD2 (6 bases). V was pared by 2 bases and J by 4 bases, with 8 bases between. Germline V gives CDR1 MNHEY, CDR2 SVGAGI. This CDR3 region has 13 residues. This CDR3 reads CASSYMGGETQYF. The CDR3 DNA sequence: TGTGCCAGCAGTTACATGGGGGGAGAGACCCAGTACTTC.

This chain uses TRBV6-6 with TRBJ1-4; 7 positions agree with TRBD1. V lost 6 bases and J lost 8; bases outside the gene matches: 6. Looked up from germline, CDR1 is MNHNY and CDR2 is SVGAGI (reference sequence). The CDR3 runs to 13 residues. The CDR3 nucleotides are TGTGCCAGCAGGACAGGGCCAGCGGAAAAACTGTTTTTT. Protein sequence: CASRTGPAEKLFF.

The rearrangement joins TRBV7-2 to TRBJ2-7, with D unclear. CDR1 and CDR2 (germline): SGHTA, FQGNSA. Trimming cost V 0 bases and J 0 bases, with 9 bases left between them. This CDR3 spans 15 amino acids. CDR3 sequence: CASSLAAEISYEQYF. DNA for the CDR3: TGTGCCAGCAGCTTAGCGGCGGAGATCTCCTACGAGCAGTACTTC.

The chain carries TRBV9 and TRBJ2-7; D possibly corresponds to TRBD2 (5 bases). The CDR3 has 16 amino acids. Germline CDR1 SGDLS, CDR2 YYNGEE. Between the trimmed V and J ends, which lost 2 bases and 3 bases, there was a span of 18 bases. The chain's CDR3 is CASSVRAEVPGYEQYF. CDR3 bases: TGTGCCAGCAGCGTGAGAGCGGAAGTCCCAGGCTACGAGCAGTACTTC.

The chain joins TRBV10-3 to TRBJ2-5; D remains ambiguous. V was pared by 4 bases and J by 2 bases, with 11 bases between. From germline, CDR1 is ENHRY and CDR2 SYGVKD. The CDR3 sequence is 14 residues long. As DNA, the CDR3 is TGTGCCATCAGTGCGGCAGCTCAACAAGAGACCCAGTACTTC. Translated: CAISAAAQQETQYF.

This clone has just one count. V gene TRBV7-9 combines with J gene TRBJ1-3, with TRBD1 as a possible D gene (5 bases). V shed 0 bases and J shed 3 bases, with 9 bases lying between them. The CDR3 is 15 amino acids. CDR1 SEHNR and CDR2 FQNEAQ come from the germline V gene (reference sequence). The CDR3 bases are TGTGCCAGCAGCTTAGCGCTAGACAGTGGAAACACCATATATTTT. It encodes CASSLALDSGNTIYF. Complete variable domain (other parts from reference TRBV7-9 and TRBJ1-3): DTGVSQNPRHKITKRGQNVTFRCDPISEHNRLYWYRQTLGQGPEFLTYFQNEAQLEKSRLLSDRFSAERPKGSFSTLEIQRTEQGDSAMYLCASSLALDSGNTIYFGEGSWLTVV.

The V gene is TRBV7-8, the J gene TRBJ2-7; a possible D gene is TRBD1 (6 bases). The germline CDR1 and CDR2 sequences are SGHVS and FQNEAQ. This CDR3 has 15 residues. V was cut by 5 bases and J by 0 bases, with 14 bases left in between. The CDR3 reads CASSTRTVPSYEQYF. The CDR3 DNA is TGTGCCAGCAGCACCAGGACAGTTCCCTCCTACGAGCAGTACTTC.

This sequence joins TRBV27 and TRBJ1-2, with D perhaps TRBD1 (5 bases). Trimming removed 6 bases at V and 4 bases at J, with 15 bases between. The CDR3 sequence is 14 residues long. In germline, CDR1 is MNHEY, CDR2 SMNVEV (reference sequence). CDR3 DNA sequence: TGTGCCAGCAGGGGCTCTGGGGCGGCCTATGGCTACACCTTC. It is translated as CASRGSGAAYGYTF.

This sequence joins TRBV27 and TRBJ2-2; 10 positions agree with TRBD2. Germline loops: CDR1 MNHEY, CDR2 SMNVEV (reference sequence). There are 13 residues in the CDR3. Trimming removed 10 bases from V and 7 bases from J; junction bases left unmatched: 6. The CDR3 protein is CATLAGDGGELFF. CDR3 DNA: TGTGCCACCCTAGCGGGAGATGGCGGGGAGCTGTTTTTT.

A single count supports this clone. Other DNA sequences within the sample encode an identical CDR3. V and J are TRBV6-5 and TRBJ2-5; no reliable D call. V lost 8 bases, J lost 4 bases, and 8 bases lay in between. Germline CDR1 reads MNHEY; CDR2 reads SVGAGI. The CDR3 totals 11 residues. The CDR3 nucleotides read TGTGCCAGCTCGAAGCGAGAGACCCAGTACTTC. It is translated as CASSKRETQYF.

The J gene is TRBJ2-7, the V gene TRBV7-2, with no clear D. Germline V gives CDR1 SGHTA, CDR2 FQGNSA. The ends were cut back, 5 bases at V and 2 bases at J, with 10 bases in the middle. CDR3 length equals 13 residues. The CDR3 here is CASSRFIAYEQYF. In DNA, the CDR3 is TGTGCCAGCAGCCGATTCATTGCCTACGAGCAGTACTTC.

The chain employs TRBV5-1 and TRBJ1-4; possibly TRBD1 for D (6 bases). Germline loops: CDR1 SGHRS, CDR2 YFSETQ. The CDR3 length is 14 residues. V was pared by 4 bases and J by 3 bases, with 10 bases between. The CDR3 loop reads CASSAQGSNEKLFF. Here the CDR3 DNA reads TGCGCCAGCAGCGCACAGGGCTCTAATGAAAAACTGTTTTTT.

The V gene is TRBV30, the J gene TRBJ1-3; D is uncertain. Per the germline V gene, CDR1 is GTSNPN and CDR2 is SVGIG (reference sequence). V shed 4 bases and J shed 9 bases, with 19 bases lying between them. The CDR3 spans 14 residues. The CDR3 reads CAWTQGILESTIYF. CDR3 bases: TGTGCCTGGACCCAAGGAATTCTAGAGAGCACCATATATTTT.

This chain links TRBV9 with TRBJ2-2; D is perhaps TRBD2 (7 bases). Germline assignment: CDR1 SGDLS and CDR2 YYNGEE. Trimming took 7 bases from V and 2 from J, leaving 18 bases between them. There are 16 residues in the CDR3. The chain's CDR3 is CASGGPAGVNTGELFF. The CDR3 coding sequence is TGTGCCAGCGGGGGGCCGGCGGGAGTCAACACCGGGGAGCTGTTTTTT.